This entry is about one TCR beta chain. Enrolment of Seattle patients took place during active infection, and they were followed longitudinally. Germline V lookup: CDR1 SEHNR, CDR2 FQNEAQ (reference sequence). This CDR3 is built from 14 residues. Trimming removed 1 base from V and 2 bases from J, with 8 bases in between. The data stem from a study of blood T cell repertoires in COVID-19. Authors' data handling: Reference gene primer amplification gave estimated nucleated cell counts. The data were produced by immunoSEQ multiplex PCR, yet TCRdb's version contains in-frame clones alone and is incomplete. The D gene and trimming were derived from the DNA, and the V and J assignments and clone size from that table. The table shows 150,000 to 200,000 clones, with 92% occurring only once.

The V call is TRBV7-9, the J call TRBJ1-1; D call uncertain. The TCR originated in a man aged 25 to 40 with COVID-19, enrolled during active disease. The sample consisted of peripheral blood. In DNA, the CDR3 is TGTGCCAGCAGCTTAGTTTTTTCTAACACTGAAGCTTTCTTT. This encodes CASSLVFSNTEAFF.